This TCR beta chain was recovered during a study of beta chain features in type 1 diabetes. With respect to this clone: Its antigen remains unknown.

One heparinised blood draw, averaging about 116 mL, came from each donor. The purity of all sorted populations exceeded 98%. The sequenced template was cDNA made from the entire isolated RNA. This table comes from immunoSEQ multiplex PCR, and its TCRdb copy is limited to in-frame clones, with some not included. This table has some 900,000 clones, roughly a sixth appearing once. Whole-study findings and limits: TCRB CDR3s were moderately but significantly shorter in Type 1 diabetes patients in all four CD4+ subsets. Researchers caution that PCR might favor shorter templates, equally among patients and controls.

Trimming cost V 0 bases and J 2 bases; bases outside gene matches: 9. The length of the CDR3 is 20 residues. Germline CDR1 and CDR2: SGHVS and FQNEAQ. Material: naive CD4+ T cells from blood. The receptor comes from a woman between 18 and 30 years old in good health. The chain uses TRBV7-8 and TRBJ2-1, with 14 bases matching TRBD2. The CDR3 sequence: CASSLAVGLAGGFAYNEQFF. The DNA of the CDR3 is TGTGCCAGCAGCTTAGCCGTCGGACTAGCGGGAGGTTTCGCCTACAATGAGCAGTTCTTC.